The clone carrying this T cell receptor (beta chain) was detected many times. Its target is not known. As handled by the study authors: Researchers built a distant-metastasis classifier for papillary thyroid cancer that drew on CDR3 differences across clinicopathological groups. TCRdb reprocessed the PCR reads via MiXCR. TCRdb, rather than the study authors, made the V and J calls. This repertoire shows 53,000 or so clones, 20% found once; its top ten account for 3.5% to 4.5%. The data were taken from a study of metastatic and nonmetastatic thyroid tumors. Study details: The comparison covered peripheral blood and tumor or nodule tissue in malignant and benign thyroid patients. Overall study results and limits: Across blood and tumor, TCR beta diversity in malignant thyroid tumors was reportedly significantly higher than in benign nodules.

Patients underwent thyroid surgery, and none had received any treatment before it. The CDR3 contains 14 residues. Trimming cost V 3 bases and J 4 bases, with 12 bases left between them. CDR1 is MDHEN and CDR2 is SYDVKM in the germline V gene. The TCR was taken from a female donor with papillary thyroid cancer or a benign thyroid nodule (not recorded which). Some clones in this sample may be carry-over from other donors' samples. The sequenced material came from blood. The chain couples TRBV28 to TRBJ1-1; D may be TRBD1 (5 bases). This chain's CDR3 is CASSLGGWGTEAFF. CDR3 DNA sequence: TGTGCCAGCAGTTTGGGGGGTTGGGGCACTGAAGCTTTCTTT.